The 6 T cell receptor beta chains given below trace back to one sample, sequenced in a study of blood T cell repertoires in COVID-19. Libraries were prepared by immunoSEQ multiplex PCR; TCRdb keeps only in-frame clonotypes and omits some of them. The sample has 25,000 to 35,000 clones; 65% to 90% are singletons. Material for sequencing was peripheral blood. Receptor source: a man of 80 years or more with active or convalescent COVID-19.

Only a few counts were recorded for this clone. V is TRBV5-1 and J is TRBJ2-1, with 7 bases lining up with TRBD2. The CDR3 is made up of 16 amino acids. CDR1 and CDR2 from the germline V gene are SGHRS and YFSETQ. V was pared by 4 bases and J by 0 bases, with 7 bases of the junction left unmatched. Here the CDR3 reads CASSLQWGGSYNEQFF. The CDR3 DNA is TGCGCCAGCAGCCTCCAATGGGGGGGCTCCTACAATGAGCAGTTCTTC.

The gene calls are TRBV9 and TRBJ1-2, with D maybe TRBD1 (5 bases). Germline CDR1 and CDR2: SGDLS and YYNGEE. The V end was cut by 3 bases, the J end by 2 bases, with 11 bases between. The CDR3 consists of 14 residues. CDR3 sequence (DNA): TGTGCCAGCAGCGGACTGACAGTGAACTATGGCTACACCTTC. Residues: CASSGLTVNYGYTF.

The chain couples TRBV28 to TRBJ2-7, with D tentatively TRBD2 (5 bases). CDR1 is MDHEN, CDR2 SYDVKM, per germline. The CDR3 is made up of 13 amino acids. V lost 7 bases, J lost 3 bases, and 13 bases lay in between. The CDR3 protein is CASTSSIVYEQYF. CDR3 sequence (DNA): TGTGCCAGCACTTCTAGCATAGTCTACGAGCAGTACTTC.

The genes are TRBV5-1 and TRBJ2-3, with TRBD2 identical over 9 bases. This CDR3 is built from 17 residues. V lost 0 bases, J lost 6 bases, and 11 bases stayed unmatched. CDR1 SGHRS and CDR2 YFSETQ come from the germline V gene. CDR3 in DNA: TGCGCCAGCAGCTTGGGGGCCAATAGCGGGAGTTGGGATACGCAGTATTTT. Translated, it gives CASSLGANSGSWDTQYF.

The chain carries TRBV10-3 and TRBJ1-6, with 9 bases fitting TRBD1. Trimming at V came to 6 bases and at J to 7 bases, leaving 4 bases not matched to a gene. This CDR3 is 14 amino acids long. Germline V lookup: CDR1 ENHRY, CDR2 SYGVKD. The CDR3 reads CAIRGQGPNSPLHF. The CDR3 region has the DNA TGTGCCATCAGGGGACAGGGCCCGAATTCACCCCTCCACTTT.

The chain joins TRBV29-1 to TRBJ2-1; 10 nucleotides align to TRBD2. This CDR3 contains 15 residues. Germline V gene data show CDR1 as SQVTM and CDR2 as ANQGSEA. V dropped 6 bases and J dropped 3; count of bases not matched to a gene: 8. CDR3 DNA: TGCAGCGTACGAAAGCGGGGGGGGAACTACAATGAGCAGTTCTTC. It translates to CSVRKRGGNYNEQFF.